This T cell receptor (beta chain) was sequenced in a study of early stage breast cancer tumors. Whole-study context: Invasive lobular carcinomas made up about 35% of the 12 ER+/PR+/HER2- tumors. Findings of the study overall: Chain pairing and CD4, CD8 or FOXP3 expression were not captured. Tumors had approximately 2.5-fold higher T cell density than normal breast.

Each sample had two DNA replicates, roughly 0.5 ug blood or around 1.5 ug tissue. TCRdb's copy holds only in-frame clones and misses some; the assay was immunoSEQ multiplex PCR. The sample holds fewer than 50,000 clones; around 70% are singletons and the top ten take 7.2%. Worth noting for this clone: Antigen unknown.

Trimming took 3 bases from V and 4 from J; bases not matched to a gene: 5. This CDR3 has 16 residues. The germline V gene encodes CDR1 SGHDT and CDR2 YYEEEE. This TCR was recovered from a person between 50 and 60 years old with breast cancer. The sequenced sample was blood. V usage is TRBV5-6 and J usage is TRBJ2-1, with 12 positions matching TRBD2. In DNA form, the CDR3 reads TGTGCCAGCAGCTCCCTAGCGGGGGGGGCTTACAATGAGCAGTTCTTC. This codes for CASSSLAGGAYNEQFF.